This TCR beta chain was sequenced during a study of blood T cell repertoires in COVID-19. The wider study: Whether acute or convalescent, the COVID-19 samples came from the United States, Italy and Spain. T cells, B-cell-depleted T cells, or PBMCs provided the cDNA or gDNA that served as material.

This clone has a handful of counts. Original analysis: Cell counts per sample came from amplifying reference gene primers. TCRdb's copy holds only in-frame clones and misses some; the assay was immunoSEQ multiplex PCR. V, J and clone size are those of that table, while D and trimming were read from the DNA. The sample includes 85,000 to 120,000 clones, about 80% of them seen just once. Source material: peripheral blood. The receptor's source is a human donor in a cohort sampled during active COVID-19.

CDR3 sequence reads: CASRRGHSYNEQFF. The CDR3 nucleotides are TGTGCCAGCAGGCGTGGACACTCCTACAATGAGCAGTTCTTC. The rearrangement joins TRBV11-2 to TRBJ2-1; D is possibly TRBD1 (5 bases). This CDR3 region has 14 residues. The V end was cut by 6 bases, the J end by 0 bases, with 9 bases between. Germline CDR1 and CDR2: SGHAT and FQNNGV.